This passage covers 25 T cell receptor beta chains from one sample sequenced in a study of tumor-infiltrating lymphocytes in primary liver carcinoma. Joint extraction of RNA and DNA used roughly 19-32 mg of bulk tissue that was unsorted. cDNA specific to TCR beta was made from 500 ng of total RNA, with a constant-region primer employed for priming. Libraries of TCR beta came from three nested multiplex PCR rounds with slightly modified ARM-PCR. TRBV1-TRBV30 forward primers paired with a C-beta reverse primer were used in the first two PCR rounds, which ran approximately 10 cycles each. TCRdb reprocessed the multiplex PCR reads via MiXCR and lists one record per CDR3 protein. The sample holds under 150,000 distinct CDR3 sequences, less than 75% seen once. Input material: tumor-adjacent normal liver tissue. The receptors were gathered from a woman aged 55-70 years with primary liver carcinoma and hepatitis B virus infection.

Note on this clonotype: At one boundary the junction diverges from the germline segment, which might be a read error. In DNA, the CDR3 is TGTGCCAGCAGCTTAGACGGCAACTCTGGAAGCACCATATATTTT. It codes for CASSLDGNSGSTIYF. The V call is TRBV7-9, the J call TRBJ1-3; D gene ambiguous. Germline V gene data show CDR1 as SEHNR and CDR2 as FQNEAQ (reference sequence). The CDR3 is made up of 15 amino acids.

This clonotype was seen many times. The CDR3 nucleotides are TGTGCCAGCAGTTTATTGGGACAGGGGGGAAATGAGCAGTTCTTC. Encoded protein: CASSLLGQGGNEQFF. The V gene is TRBV28, the J gene TRBJ2-1; 11 nucleotides align to TRBD1. The junction had 3 bases not matched to a gene; V was cut back by 1 base and J by 7 bases. Germline V gene data show CDR1 as MDHEN and CDR2 as SYDVKM. The CDR3 runs 15 residues. The full variable domain, rest sourced from reference TRBV28 and TRBJ2-1, is DVKVTQSSRYLVKRTGEKVFLECVQDMDHENMFWYRQDPGLGLRLIYFSYDVKMKEKGDIPEGYSVSREKKERFSLILESASTNQTSMYLCASSLLGQGGNEQFFGPGTRLTVL.

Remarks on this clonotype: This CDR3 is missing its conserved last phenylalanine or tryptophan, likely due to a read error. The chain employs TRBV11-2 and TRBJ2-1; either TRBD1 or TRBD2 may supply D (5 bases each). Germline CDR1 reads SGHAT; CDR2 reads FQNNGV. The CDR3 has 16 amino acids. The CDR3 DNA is TGCACCAGCAGCTTTGGACCAGGGAGCTCCTACAATGAGCAGTTCTCC. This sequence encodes CTSSFGPGSSYNEQFS.

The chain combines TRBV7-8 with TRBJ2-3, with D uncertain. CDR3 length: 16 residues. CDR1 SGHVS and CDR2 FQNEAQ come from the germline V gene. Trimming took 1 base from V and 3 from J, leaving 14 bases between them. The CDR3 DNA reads TGTGCCAGCAGCTTAGGTGCAGATGTAGGAACAGATACGCAGTATTTT. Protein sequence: CASSLGADVGTDTQYF.

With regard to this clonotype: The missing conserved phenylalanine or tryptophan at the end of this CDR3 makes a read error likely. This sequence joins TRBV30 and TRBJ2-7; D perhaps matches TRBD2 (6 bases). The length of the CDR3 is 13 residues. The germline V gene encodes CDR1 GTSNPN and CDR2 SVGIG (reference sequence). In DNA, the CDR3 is TGTGTCTGGAATTGGGGGAGGACCTACGAGCAGTACTCC. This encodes CVWNWGRTYEQYS.

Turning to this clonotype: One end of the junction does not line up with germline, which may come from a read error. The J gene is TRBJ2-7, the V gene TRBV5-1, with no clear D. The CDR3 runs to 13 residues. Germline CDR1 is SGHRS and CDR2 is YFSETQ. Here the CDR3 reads CASSSHDGYERYF. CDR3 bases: TGCGCCAGCAGTTCACACGACGGCTACGAGCGGTACTTC.

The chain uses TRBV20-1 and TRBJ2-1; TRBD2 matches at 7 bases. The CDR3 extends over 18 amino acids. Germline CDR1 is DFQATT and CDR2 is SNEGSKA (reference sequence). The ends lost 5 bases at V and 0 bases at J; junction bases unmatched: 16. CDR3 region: CSARPGLAESSSYNEQFF. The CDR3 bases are TGCAGTGCTCGTCCTGGGCTAGCGGAATCAAGCTCCTACAATGAGCAGTTCTTC.

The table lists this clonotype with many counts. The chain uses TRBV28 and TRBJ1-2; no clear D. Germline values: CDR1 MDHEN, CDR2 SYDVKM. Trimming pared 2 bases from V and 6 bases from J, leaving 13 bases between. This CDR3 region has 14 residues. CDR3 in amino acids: CASSLVSPGNGYTF. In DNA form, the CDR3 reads TGTGCCAGCAGTTTAGTAAGCCCGGGGAATGGCTACACCTTC.

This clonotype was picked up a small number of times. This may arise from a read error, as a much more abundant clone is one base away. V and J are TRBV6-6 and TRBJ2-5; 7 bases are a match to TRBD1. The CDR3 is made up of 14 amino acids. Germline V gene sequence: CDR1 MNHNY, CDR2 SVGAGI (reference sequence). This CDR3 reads CVSSPPGGQETQYF. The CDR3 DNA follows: TGTGTCAGCAGCCCCCCAGGGGGACAAGAGACCCAGTACTTC.

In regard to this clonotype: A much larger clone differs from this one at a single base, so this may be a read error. CDR3 region: CASSRSVVAVFSGELFF. The CDR3 DNA reads TGCGCCAGCAGCCGAAGTGTGGTAGCGGTATTTTCCGGGGAGCTGTTTTTT. This chain uses TRBV5-1 with TRBJ2-2, with a possible D match to TRBD2 (6 bases). Germline V gene sequence: CDR1 SGHRS, CDR2 YFSETQ. V was clipped by 4 bases and J by 6 bases, with 22 bases between them. The CDR3 covers 17 residues.

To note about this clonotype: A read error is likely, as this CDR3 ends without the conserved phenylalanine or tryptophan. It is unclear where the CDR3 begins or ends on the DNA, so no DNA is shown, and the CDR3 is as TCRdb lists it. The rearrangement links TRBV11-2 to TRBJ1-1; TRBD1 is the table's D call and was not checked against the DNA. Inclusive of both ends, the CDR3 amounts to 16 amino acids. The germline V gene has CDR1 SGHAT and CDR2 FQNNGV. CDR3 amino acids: CASSSLRGDWNTEAFL.

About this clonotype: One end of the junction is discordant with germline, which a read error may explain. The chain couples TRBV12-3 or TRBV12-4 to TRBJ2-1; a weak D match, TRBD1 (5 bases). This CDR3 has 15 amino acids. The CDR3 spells CVSSLRERAYNEKFF. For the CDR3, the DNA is TGTGTCAGCAGTCTCAGGGAACGGGCCTACAATGAGAAGTTCTTC.

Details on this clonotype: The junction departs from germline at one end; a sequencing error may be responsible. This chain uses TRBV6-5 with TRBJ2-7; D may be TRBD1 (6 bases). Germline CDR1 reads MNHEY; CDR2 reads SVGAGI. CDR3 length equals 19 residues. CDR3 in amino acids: CASTVLRFDRTTTLYEQYF. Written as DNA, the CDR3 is TGTGCCAGCACCGTACTCCGCTTCGACAGGACAACGACCCTCTACGAACAGTACTTC.

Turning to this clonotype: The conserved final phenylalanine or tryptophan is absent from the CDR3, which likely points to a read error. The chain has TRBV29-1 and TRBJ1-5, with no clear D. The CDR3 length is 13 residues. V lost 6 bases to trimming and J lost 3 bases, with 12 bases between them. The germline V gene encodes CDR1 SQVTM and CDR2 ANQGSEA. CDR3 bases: TGCAGCGTCGGTCTGGAGTACAATCAGCCCCAGCATATT. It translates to CSVGLEYNQPQHI.

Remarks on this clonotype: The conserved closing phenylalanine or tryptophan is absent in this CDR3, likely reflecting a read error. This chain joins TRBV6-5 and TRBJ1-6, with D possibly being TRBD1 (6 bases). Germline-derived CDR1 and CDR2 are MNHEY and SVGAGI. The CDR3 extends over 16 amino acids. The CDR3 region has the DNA TGTACCAGCAGGGGCCAGGGAGCATTGATCGTGGCACCCCTCCACTAT. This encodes CTSRGQGALIVAPLHY.

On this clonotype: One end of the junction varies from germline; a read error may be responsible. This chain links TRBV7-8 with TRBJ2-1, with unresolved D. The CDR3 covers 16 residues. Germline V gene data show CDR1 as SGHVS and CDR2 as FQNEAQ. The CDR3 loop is CASSLGRRTPYREQFF. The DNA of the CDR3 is TGTGCCAGTAGCTTAGGCCGCAGGACCCCCTATCGGGAGCAGTTCTTC.

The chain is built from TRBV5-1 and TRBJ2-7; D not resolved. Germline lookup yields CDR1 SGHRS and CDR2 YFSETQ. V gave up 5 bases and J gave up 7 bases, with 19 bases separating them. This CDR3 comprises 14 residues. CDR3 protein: CASSPTTTHLEQYF. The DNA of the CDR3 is TGCGCCAGCAGTCCAACCACCACCCATCTTGAGCAGTACTTC.

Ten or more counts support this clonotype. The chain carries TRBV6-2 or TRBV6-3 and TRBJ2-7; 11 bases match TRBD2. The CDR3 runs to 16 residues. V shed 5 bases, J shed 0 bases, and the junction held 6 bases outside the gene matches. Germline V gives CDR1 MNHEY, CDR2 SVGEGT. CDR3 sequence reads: CASSLTTSGNSYEQYF. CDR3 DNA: TGTGCCAGCAGTCTCACGACTAGCGGGAACTCCTACGAGCAGTACTTC.

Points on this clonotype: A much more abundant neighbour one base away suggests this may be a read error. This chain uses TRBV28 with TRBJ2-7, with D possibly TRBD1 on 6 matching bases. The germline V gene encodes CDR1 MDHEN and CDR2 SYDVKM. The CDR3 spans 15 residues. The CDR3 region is CASSLSAGVSYGQYF. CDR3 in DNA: TGTGCCAGCAGTTTATCGGCAGGGGTCTCCTACGGGCAGTACTTC.

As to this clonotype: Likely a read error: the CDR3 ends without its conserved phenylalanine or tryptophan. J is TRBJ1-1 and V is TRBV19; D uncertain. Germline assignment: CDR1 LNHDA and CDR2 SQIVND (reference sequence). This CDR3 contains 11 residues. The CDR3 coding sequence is TGTGTCAGCAGGTTGAACACTGAAGCTTTCTAT. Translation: CVSRLNTEAFY.

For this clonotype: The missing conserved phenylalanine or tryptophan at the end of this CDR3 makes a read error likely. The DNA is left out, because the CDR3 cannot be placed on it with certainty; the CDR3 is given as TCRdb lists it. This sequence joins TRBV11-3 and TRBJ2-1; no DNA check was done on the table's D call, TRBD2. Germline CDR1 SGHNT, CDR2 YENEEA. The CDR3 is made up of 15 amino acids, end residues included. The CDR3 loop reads CASSLLAGDYNEHFI.

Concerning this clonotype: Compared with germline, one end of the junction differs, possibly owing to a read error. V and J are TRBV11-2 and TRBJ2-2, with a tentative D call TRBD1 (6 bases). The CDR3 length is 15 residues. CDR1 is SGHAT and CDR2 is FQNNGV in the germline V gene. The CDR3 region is CAGSLEPGAHGELFF. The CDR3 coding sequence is TGTGCCGGCAGCTTAGAGCCAGGGGCGCATGGGGAGCTGTTTTTC.

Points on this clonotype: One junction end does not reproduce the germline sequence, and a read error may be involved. This CDR3 reads CAGSLLAGTGEQYF. DNA of the CDR3: TGTGCCGGCAGCTTATTAGCGGGAACCGGCGAACAGTACTTC. The rearrangement joins TRBV11-2 to TRBJ2-7; TRBD2 matches at 8 bases. Germline loops: CDR1 SGHAT, CDR2 FQNNGV. The CDR3 runs 14 residues.

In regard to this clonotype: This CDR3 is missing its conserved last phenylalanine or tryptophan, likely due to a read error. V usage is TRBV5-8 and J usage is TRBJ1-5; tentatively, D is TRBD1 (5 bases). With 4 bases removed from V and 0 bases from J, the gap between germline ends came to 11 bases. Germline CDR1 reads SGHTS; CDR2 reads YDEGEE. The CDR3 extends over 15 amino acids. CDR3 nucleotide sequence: TGTGCCAGCAGCGACAGAACCGTTAGCAATCAGCCCCAGCATCTT. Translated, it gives CASSDRTVSNQPQHL.

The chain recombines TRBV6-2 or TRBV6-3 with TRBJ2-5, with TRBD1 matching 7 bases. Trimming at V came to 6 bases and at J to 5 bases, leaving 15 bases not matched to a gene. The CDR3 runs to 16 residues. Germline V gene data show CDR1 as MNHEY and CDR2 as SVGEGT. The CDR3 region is CASSRPETGRGETQYF. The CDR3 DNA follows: TGTGCCAGCAGCCGCCCCGAGACAGGGAGAGGGGAGACCCAGTACTTC.